These 13 T cell receptor beta chains originate from one sample sequenced in a study of T cell responses to AZD1222 COVID-19 vaccine. Generated by immunoSEQ multiplex PCR, the TCRdb table keeps only in-frame clones and is missing some. Here the sample spans some 150,000 clones, about 92% being singletons. Sequenced here: peripheral blood, sampled 28 days after the second AZD1222 dose. The receptors come from an adult who received the AZD1222 COVID-19 vaccine.

The chain joins TRBV19 to TRBJ1-1, with 9 positions matching TRBD1. Trimming at V came to 11 bases and at J to 1 base, leaving 8 bases not matched to a gene. CDR1 LNHDA and CDR2 SQIVND come from the germline V gene (reference sequence). The CDR3 is 14 residues long. CDR3 protein: CAARGDRANTEAFF. DNA for the CDR3: TGTGCCGCCCGGGGGGACAGGGCGAACACTGAAGCTTTCTTT.

The chain has TRBV19 and TRBJ2-7, with 7 positions matching TRBD1. Per the germline V gene, CDR1 is LNHDA and CDR2 is SQIVND (reference sequence). V lost 8 bases and J lost 5; bases outside the gene matches: 9. This CDR3 spans 13 amino acids. The CDR3 coding sequence is TGTGCCAGTTCCGGGACAGCAGACGACGAGCAGTACTTC. Translation: CASSGTADDEQYF.

V and J are TRBV28 and TRBJ2-1; 9 bases fit TRBD2. CDR1 and CDR2 (germline): MDHEN, SYDVKM. The CDR3 extends over 15 amino acids. Trimming cost V 2 bases and J 5 bases; bases outside gene matches: 4. CDR3 sequence reads: CASSLGGLADNEQFF. Written as DNA, the CDR3 is TGTGCCAGCAGTTTAGGGGGACTAGCAGACAATGAGCAGTTCTTC.

The gene calls are TRBV4-1 and TRBJ1-1, with D maybe TRBD1 (5 bases). This CDR3 has 15 amino acids. Between the trimmed V and J ends, which lost 4 bases and 7 bases, there was a span of 19 bases. Looked up from germline, CDR1 is MGHRA and CDR2 is YSYEKL. In nucleotides, the CDR3 is TGCGCCAGCAGCCTGCTCCGGGACGGGTTCTTTGAAGCTTTCTTT. It encodes CASSLLRDGFFEAFF.

This chain links TRBV10-3 with TRBJ1-4; TRBD1 agrees at 8 bases. The CDR3 has 15 residues. The V gene end was trimmed by 0 bases and the J gene end by 10 bases; junction bases not matched to a gene: 7. CDR1 is ENHRY and CDR2 is SYGVKD in the germline V gene. CDR3 in amino acids: CAISESQDRVGKLFF. The CDR3 DNA reads TGTGCCATCAGTGAGTCACAGGACAGGGTCGGAAAACTGTTTTTT.

This chain connects TRBV6-5 to TRBJ2-7; 10 nucleotides line up with TRBD1. Germline CDR1 and CDR2: MNHEY and SVGAGI. There are 13 residues in the CDR3. The J segment lost 7 bases and the V segment lost 6 bases, leaving 6 bases of the junction unmatched. The CDR3 is CASSGTGAAEQYF. CDR3 coding DNA: TGTGCCAGCAGCGGGACAGGGGCTGCAGAGCAGTACTTC.

The gene calls are TRBV5-1 and TRBJ1-2; weak D call: TRBD1 (5 bases). Germline CDR1 SGHRS, CDR2 YFSETQ. V was clipped by 1 base and J by 4 bases, with 14 bases between them. The CDR3 extends over 15 amino acids. In DNA, the CDR3 is TGCGCCAGCAGCTTGCGTGGAGGGGCCCCCTATGGCTACACCTTC. Translation: CASSLRGGAPYGYTF.

There are a few counts of this clone. The J gene is TRBJ1-2, the V gene TRBV14; possible D gene TRBD1, 5 bases. This CDR3 contains 12 residues. Germline V gene data show CDR1 as SGHDN and CDR2 as FVKESK. The V gene lost 1 base and the J gene lost 8 bases, with 8 bases spanning the gap. CDR3 sequence reads: CASSQGGLGYTF. The CDR3 nucleotides are TGTGCCAGCAGCCAAGGGGGCCTCGGCTACACCTTC.

The chain combines TRBV10-1 with TRBJ2-5, with D unresolved. V shed 5 bases and J shed 3 bases, with 13 bases lying between them. The germline V gene encodes CDR1 WNHNN and CDR2 SYGVQD (reference sequence). The CDR3 consists of 14 residues. CDR3 sequence reads: CASSSGGLEETQYF. The DNA for the CDR3 is TGCGCCAGCAGTTCGGGTGGGCTAGAAGAGACCCAGTACTTC.

The chain links TRBV7-2 to TRBJ2-2; D is perhaps TRBD1 (6 bases). Trimming removed 5 bases at V and 6 bases at J, with 16 bases between. The CDR3 totals 15 residues. Per germline, CDR1 SGHTA and CDR2 FQGNSA. In DNA form, the CDR3 reads TGTGCCAGCAGCGCCCAGGGGCCCCTATCCGGGGAGCTGTTTTTT. It encodes CASSAQGPLSGELFF.

The V and J genes are TRBV2 and TRBJ2-7; TRBD1 aligns across 9 bases. Trimming took 7 bases from V and 6 from J; bases not matched to a gene: 10. Germline CDR1 SNHLY, CDR2 FYNNEI. The CDR3 covers 14 residues. The CDR3 DNA follows: TGTGCCAGCAACCGGGACAGGGACACAGGCGAGCAGTACTTC. This encodes CASNRDRDTGEQYF.

The rearrangement joins TRBV27 to TRBJ2-2; D gene uncertain. Trimming stripped 3 bases from V and 2 bases from J, with 19 bases between. Germline values: CDR1 MNHEY, CDR2 SMNVEV (reference sequence). CDR3 length equals 18 residues. The CDR3 coding sequence is TGTGCCAGCAGTTTTCATTCGGGTGGAACCCGAAACACCGGGGAGCTGTTTTTT. Amino acids: CASSFHSGGTRNTGELFF.

This chain connects TRBV28 to TRBJ1-5; TRBD1 agrees at 9 bases. CDR3 size: 15 residues. V lost 6 bases, J lost 5 bases, and 8 bases stayed unmatched. Germline-derived CDR1 and CDR2 are MDHEN and SYDVKM. CDR3 bases: TGTGCCAGCAGCAAACTAACAGGGGGCCATCAGCCCCAGCATTTT. As protein: CASSKLTGGHQPQHF.